This T cell receptor beta chain appears in the sequencing data of a study of blood T cells in healthy people across ages (dated by TCRdb to the mid-2010s). Turning to the overall study: In model experiments, template switching captured about one uniquely barcoded TCR beta cDNA molecule for every two T cells. Using deep sequencing normalized with unique cDNA molecular identifiers, the study measured how TCR beta repertoire diversity changes with age. The donors were split into four age groups: young (average about 16 years), middle-aged (about 40), aged (around 67) and long-lived (about 82). Donors of different ages were randomly distributed across sequencing lanes to avoid experimental bias. Two additional independent replicas of 1 million unique cDNA reads from the same blood draw were analyzed for two donors (one aged 18 to 30 and one aged 80 or older).

Reading from cysteine to phenylalanine, the CDR3 counts 11 amino acids. This entry keeps only the CDR3 DNA: 33 bases, framed from base 1. Taken from the germline V gene, the CDR1 and CDR2 loops are SQVTM and ANQGSEA. The V and J ends are trimmed by 3 bases and 6 bases, leaving 5 bases between them. Paper-wide results and their limitations: Observed TCR beta diversity per million T cells fell roughly linearly with age, and a significant reduction was already apparent by age roughly 40. Donor CMV infection status was unknown, potentially confounding age-related changes in expanded clonotypes. The percentage of naive T cells measured by flow cytometry correlated strongly with observed TCR beta diversity. Estimates of total diversity from one million sequenced T cells were regarded as lower bounds and underestimates. Compared with the aged group, the long-lived group had more naive CD4+ T cells, fewer expanded clones and increased TCR diversity, a pattern suggesting age selection. Bulk unsorted PBMC profiling prevented conclusive comparison of naive and antigen-experienced compartments.

About this clonotype: The antigen this receptor binds is unknown. No clone much larger than this one lies a single base away; base qualities are absent.

Libraries were constructed by 5' RACE. Reads for this sample came from an Illumina HiSeq 2500. A second 7 to 11 cycle PCR used a sample-barcoded 5' primer and a J-beta primer mix. Each TCR beta cDNA molecule received a unique molecular identifier from a template-switch 5' adaptor carrying 12 random nucleotides. Each sample yielded at least 2.5 million CDR3-containing paired-end reads. First-strand cDNA synthesis was performed from all RNA using the Mint cDNA synthesis kit, with priming by a TRBC-specific oligonucleotide. Following uracil-DNA glycosylase treatment, a first 18-cycle PCR with universal primers M1SS and BC2_uni_R was performed on all cDNA. The published analysis was carried out like this. Normalization of each sample was performed by random selection of 1 million high-quality reads, each carrying a distinct molecular identifier. Instead of being binned into consensus sequences, reads that shared molecular identifiers were thrown out. CDR3 identification, clonotype clustering and error correction used MiTCR with a Q25 quality threshold and the strictest error-elimination algorithm. Lower-bound total TCR beta diversity was estimated with a nonparametric unseen species model using Euler transformation. Starting from the raw public reads, TCRdb applied fastp trimming at Q25, assembled clones with MiXCR and retained in-frame beta chains. Rows are combined by CDR3 protein, so each entry shows the most common genes and DNA. TCRdb assigned the V and J calls; the authors' analysis was not used. Across this sample there are about 830,000 distinct CDR3 sequences, with roughly 60% seen only once. Jointly, the top ten make up about a quarter of the sample.

Systemically healthy Caucasian individuals from Russia, some 40 in total and aged about 6 to 90 years, were included as donors. Ten milliliters of peripheral blood were drawn from each donor into EDTA-treated Vacutainer tubes. PBMCs were isolated by Ficoll-Paque density-gradient centrifugation, with at least 6 million obtained per sample. Total RNA was extracted from PBMCs with Trizol reagent, with at least 5.5 micrograms obtained per sample. The percentages of naive CD45RAhigh/CD27high T cells were determined by flow cytometry on a PBMC aliquot from every donor. This TCR was recovered from a man aged 25 to 45 in good health. Recombination linked TRBV29-1 to TRBJ2-2; the D gene remains uncertain. What was sequenced was blood. Here the CDR3 is given as CSVELAGELFF. The DNA sequence is as follows: TGCAGCGTTGAGTTGGCCGGGGAGCTGTTTTTT.